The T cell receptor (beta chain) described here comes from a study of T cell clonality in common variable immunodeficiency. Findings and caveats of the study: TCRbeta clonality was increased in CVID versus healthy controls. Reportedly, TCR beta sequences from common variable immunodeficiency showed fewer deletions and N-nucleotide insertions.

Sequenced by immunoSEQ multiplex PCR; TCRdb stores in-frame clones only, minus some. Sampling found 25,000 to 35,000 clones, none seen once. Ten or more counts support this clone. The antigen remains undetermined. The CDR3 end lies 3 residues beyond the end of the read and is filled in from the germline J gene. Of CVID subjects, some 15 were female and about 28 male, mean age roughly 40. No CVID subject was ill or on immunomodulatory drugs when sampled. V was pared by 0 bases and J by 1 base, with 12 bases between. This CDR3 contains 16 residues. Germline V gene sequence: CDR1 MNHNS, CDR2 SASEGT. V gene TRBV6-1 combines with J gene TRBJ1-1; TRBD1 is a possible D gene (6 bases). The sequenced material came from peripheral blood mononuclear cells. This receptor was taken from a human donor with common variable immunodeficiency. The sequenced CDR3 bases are TGTGCCAGCAGTGAAGCGGGGGCGGGATCGAACACTGAA. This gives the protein CASSEAGAGSNTE. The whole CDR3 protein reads CASSEAGAGSNTEAFF.